Shown below are 22 T cell receptor beta chains from a single sample sequenced in a study of blood T cell repertoires in COVID-19. The assay was immunoSEQ multiplex PCR, and TCRdb's table has in-frame clones only and misses some. Here the sample spans over 200,000 clones, 65% to 90% being singletons. The source material was peripheral blood. The receptor source for this set is a man at least 80 years old with acute or convalescent COVID-19.

V usage is TRBV6-6 and J usage is TRBJ2-3; 10 bases map to TRBD2. The length of the CDR3 is 16 residues. V lost 5 bases, J lost 4 bases, and 9 bases stayed unmatched. Looked up from germline, CDR1 is MNHNY and CDR2 is SVGAGI (reference sequence). The CDR3 region has the DNA TGTGCCAGCAGTAAGGAAGCGGGAGGGGGGGCAGATACGCAGTATTTT. The encoded protein is CASSKEAGGGADTQYF.

This clone was detected only a few times. V usage is TRBV2 and J usage is TRBJ2-7, with 10 positions matching TRBD2. Germline trimming cut 0 bases from V and 7 bases from J; bases unmatched to any gene: 6. Looked up from germline, CDR1 is SNHLY and CDR2 is FYNNEI. The CDR3 has 15 amino acids. The CDR3 region has the DNA TGTGCCAGCAGTGAAGCGCTAGCGGGGGTCTTGGAGCAGTACTTC. Its translation is CASSEALAGVLEQYF.

Details on this clone: Relative to the germline gene, one junction end is altered; a read error may explain this. J is TRBJ1-3 and V is TRBV12-3 or TRBV12-4; TRBD1 matches 7 bases. The CDR3 has 12 residues. CDR3 DNA sequence: TGTGCCAGCAGCCCTGACAGGGCCACTCCGGATTTT. As protein: CASSPDRATPDF.

The V and J genes are TRBV7-9 and TRBJ1-6; weak D call: TRBD1 (6 bases). Germline V gene lookup returns CDR1 SEHNR and CDR2 FQNEAQ (reference sequence). V was shortened by 5 bases and J by 5 bases, with 13 bases between the two germline ends. The CDR3 consists of 15 residues. Here the CDR3 DNA reads TGTGCCAGCAGCCTGGGGGCGGCCGATAATTCACCCCTCCACTTT. Translating it yields CASSLGAADNSPLHF.

This sequence joins TRBV11-3 and TRBJ1-2; D gene uncertain. This CDR3 has 18 amino acids. Trimming removed 1 base from V and 0 bases from J, with 18 bases in between. Germline V gene lookup returns CDR1 SGHNT and CDR2 YENEEA. The CDR3 is CASSLVRRVTGANYGYTF. The CDR3 DNA reads TGTGCCAGCAGCTTAGTCCGAAGGGTCACGGGAGCTAACTATGGCTACACCTTC.

The chain combines TRBV19 with TRBJ1-1, with TRBD1 matching over 7 bases. V gave up 5 bases and J gave up 1 base; unmatched junction bases: 10. There are 16 residues in the CDR3. Germline values: CDR1 LNHDA, CDR2 SQIVND (reference sequence). CDR3 sequence (DNA): TGTGCCAGTAGTGCCCGGGACAGAGTTAAGAACACTGAAGCTTTCTTT. Protein sequence: CASSARDRVKNTEAFF.

The chain combines TRBV11-2 with TRBJ1-6; D is unresolved. Deletions cut 5 bases from V and 7 bases from J, with 12 bases between. The CDR3 extends over 14 amino acids. Germline V lookup: CDR1 SGHAT, CDR2 FQNNGV. The CDR3 reads CASSRLDGNSPLHF. The CDR3 DNA is TGTGCCAGCAGCCGTCTTGACGGGAATTCACCCCTCCACTTT.

The chain is built from TRBV28 and TRBJ1-2; weak D call: TRBD1 (5 bases). V lost 6 bases, J lost 4 bases, and 18 bases lay in between. The length of the CDR3 is 15 residues. Germline V gene lookup returns CDR1 MDHEN and CDR2 SYDVKM. Here the CDR3 DNA reads TGTGCCAGCAGCCCGACAAGTACGGGGGGCTATGGCTACACCTTC. Translated: CASSPTSTGGYGYTF.

This clone has just one count. This chain connects TRBV6-6 to TRBJ2-7; 10 positions agree with TRBD2. Germline trimming cut 6 bases from V and 2 bases from J; bases unmatched to any gene: 10. The CDR3 consists of 16 residues. Germline V lookup: CDR1 MNHNY, CDR2 SVGAGI (reference sequence). The chain's CDR3 is CASSPGGTSVPYEQYV. In DNA, the CDR3 is TGTGCCAGCAGCCCGGGGGGGACTAGCGTTCCCTACGAGCAGTACGTC.

The chain employs TRBV29-1 and TRBJ1-2, with TRBD1 matching 11 bases. Germline CDR1 reads SQVTM; CDR2 reads ANQGSEA. V lost 7 bases, J lost 1 base, and 14 bases stayed unmatched. The CDR3 has 17 residues. In DNA, the CDR3 is TGCAGCGGTGATGTGCTCGGGGGACAGGGGGGTAACTATGGCTACACCTTC. Protein sequence: CSGDVLGGQGGNYGYTF.

This chain connects TRBV27 to TRBJ2-1, with D perhaps matching TRBD1 (5 bases). CDR3 length equals 16 residues. In germline, CDR1 is MNHEY, CDR2 SMNVEV (reference sequence). Trimming took 1 base from V and 2 from J, leaving 12 bases between them. The CDR3 is CASSLLTVQAYNEQFF. The DNA of the CDR3 is TGTGCCAGCAGTTTATTGACAGTCCAGGCCTACAATGAGCAGTTCTTC.

The genes are TRBV5-6 and TRBJ2-7; D is undetermined. The CDR3 sequence is 12 residues long. The V gene's germline CDR1 is SGHDT and CDR2 YYEEEE. Between the trimmed V and J ends, which lost 0 bases and 3 bases, there was a span of 4 bases. The chain's CDR3 is CASSLANYEQYF. The CDR3 nucleotides read TGTGCCAGCAGCTTGGCCAACTACGAGCAGTACTTC.

This chain connects TRBV7-9 to TRBJ2-2; 11 positions match TRBD2. Germline-derived CDR1 and CDR2 are SEHNR and FQNEAQ (reference sequence). CDR3 size: 18 residues. The trim removed 0 bases at V and 3 bases at J, leaving 6 bases unmatched. The CDR3 DNA sequence: TGTGCCAGCAGCTTAGCTGCTAGCGGGAGGTTCTACACCGGGGAGCTGTTTTTT. As protein: CASSLAASGRFYTGELFF.

The chain uses TRBV7-3 and TRBJ1-1; 7 nucleotides line up with TRBD1. Germline V lookup: CDR1 SGHTA, CDR2 FQGTGA. J gave up 2 bases and V 4 bases, and 4 bases lay outside the gene matches. This CDR3 has 14 amino acids. CDR3 region: CASSSQGVNTEAFF. The CDR3 region has the DNA TGTGCCAGCAGCTCCCAGGGGGTTAACACTGAAGCTTTCTTT.

The chain couples TRBV7-9 to TRBJ1-4, with 7 bases lining up with TRBD1. Germline CDR1 and CDR2: SEHNR and FQNEAQ (reference sequence). V was clipped by 5 bases and J by 6 bases; unmatched bases: 9. CDR3 size: 15 residues. CDR3 nucleotide sequence: TGTGCCAGCAGCCATAGTACAGGGGTGCATGAAAAACTGTTTTTT. Translating it yields CASSHSTGVHEKLFF.

The chain recombines TRBV7-3 with TRBJ2-1, with TRBD1 matching 11 bases. The ends lost 5 bases at V and 2 bases at J; junction bases unmatched: 20. The germline CDR1 and CDR2 sequences are SGHTA and FQGTGA. The CDR3 has 21 residues. The CDR3 region has the DNA TGTGCCAGCAGCCCTTTAAGGGGACAGGGGGGTTCTAGCGGGACCTACAATGAGCAGTTCTTC. Its protein product is CASSPLRGQGGSSGTYNEQFF.

The gene calls are TRBV7-9 and TRBJ2-2, with TRBD1 as a possible D gene (6 bases). The CDR3 spans 12 residues. V was cut by 10 bases and J by 6 bases, with 12 bases left in between. Germline values: CDR1 SEHNR, CDR2 FQNEAQ (reference sequence). CDR3: CAIEGVSGELFF. The DNA of the CDR3 is TGTGCCATAGAGGGGGTGTCCGGGGAGCTGTTTTTT.

This chain links TRBV27 with TRBJ2-3; no definite D call. There are 13 residues in the CDR3. V gave up 3 bases and J gave up 3 bases, with 7 bases separating them. Germline V CDR1 and CDR2: MNHEY, SMNVEV (reference sequence). CDR3 coding DNA: TGTGCCAGCAGTTTGGCCAGGACAGATACGCAGTATTTT. Its protein product is CASSLARTDTQYF.

In DNA, the CDR3 is TGTGCCAGCAGCTTGCTGAACACCCCCACTGAAGCTTTCTTT. Protein: CASSLLNTPTEAFF. The genes are TRBV7-2 and TRBJ1-1; D uncertain. There are 14 residues in the CDR3. In germline, CDR1 is SGHTA, CDR2 FQGNSA. The V end lost 3 bases, the J end lost 4 bases, and 12 bases lay between the germline ends.

The rearrangement uses TRBV25-1 and TRBJ1-1; 12 bases agree with TRBD1. The CDR3 is 16 residues long. Germline assignment: CDR1 MGHDK and CDR2 SYGVNS. V lost 4 bases to trimming and J lost 2 bases; unmatched junction nucleotides: 5. DNA for the CDR3: TGTGCCAGCAGTGGGGACAGGGGGCTCTCTAACACTGAAGCTTTCTTT. It translates to CASSGDRGLSNTEAFF.

The chain has TRBV18 and TRBJ2-7, with 8 bases fitting TRBD1. The CDR3 is made up of 12 amino acids. Germline CDR1 reads KGHSH; CDR2 reads LQKENI. Losses at the gene ends were 4 bases for V and 7 bases for J; bases not matched to a gene: 3. The chain's CDR3 is CASSLGQGEQYF. CDR3 sequence (DNA): TGTGCCAGCTCACTTGGACAGGGAGAGCAGTACTTC. The variable domain in full, completed from reference TRBV18 and TRBJ2-7, reads NAGVMQNPRHLVRRRGQEARLRCSPMKGHSHVYWYRQLPEEGLKFMVYLQKENIIDESGMPKERFSAEFPKEGPSILRIQQVVRGDSAAYFCASSLGQGEQYFGPGTRLTVT.

CDR3 sequence reads: CASTPGQGLNQPQHF. The CDR3 DNA sequence: TGTGCCAGCACCCCGGGACAGGGTCTTAATCAGCCCCAGCATTTT. This rearrangement joins TRBV6-5 to TRBJ1-5, with 9 bases matching TRBD1. CDR1 and CDR2 (germline): MNHEY, SVGAGI. This CDR3 comprises 15 residues. Trimming removed 7 bases from V and 4 bases from J; junction bases left unmatched: 8.